The 27 T cell receptor beta chains below were found in one sample sequenced in a study of CD8+CD57+ T cells in acquired aplastic anemia. Investigators profiled TCR beta VDJ and CDR3 from genomic DNA template. One entry per CDR3 protein, called by TCRdb with MiXCR from the reads. The top ten hold 0.95% to 1.3% of the sample, which has some 200,000 distinct CDR3 sequences, 30% to 35% seen once. Sequenced: sorted CD4+, CD8+, or CD8+CD57+ T cells (not recorded which) from PBMCs. These receptors were taken from a human donor in good health, serving as a control.

In its sample, this clonotype was seen once. The V and J genes are TRBV10-2 and TRBJ1-2, with D perhaps TRBD1 (5 bases). Trimming removed 2 bases at V and 1 base at J, with 11 bases between. The CDR3 extends over 15 amino acids. Germline V CDR1 and CDR2: WSHSY, SAAADI. The CDR3, as DNA: TGCGCCAGCAGTGAGATCCGACAGAGTAACTATGGCTACACCTTC. Translated, it gives CASSEIRQSNYGYTF.

Comment on this clonotype: A read error may be the cause here, since a much bigger clone is one base away. This rearrangement joins TRBV24-1 to TRBJ1-4, with TRBD1 matching 8 bases. The germline gives CDR1 KGHDR, CDR2 SFDVKD. The CDR3 is 19 residues long. The CDR3 region has the DNA TGTGCCACCAGATTCACGACAGGGGAGTTTACAACTGGTAATGAAGAACTGTTTTTT. Translation gives CATRFTTGEFTTGNEELFF.

This clonotype was found a few times. A read error is possible here, since a much larger clone lies one base away. J is TRBJ1-2 and V is TRBV20-1; D not certain. Germline V gives CDR1 DFQATT, CDR2 SNEGSKA (reference sequence). The CDR3 has 12 residues. The CDR3 loop reads CSAGQANYGCTF. The CDR3 bases are TGCAGTGCTGGGCAAGCTAACTATGGCTGCACCTTC.

The chain uses TRBV4-2 and TRBJ2-7; 16 bases map to TRBD2. V shed 0 bases, J shed 6 bases, and the junction held 11 bases outside the gene matches. The CDR3 has 19 residues. Germline-derived CDR1 and CDR2 are LGHNA and YNFKEQ. CDR3 coding DNA: TGTGCCAGCAGCCAAGATCCGGGACTAGCGGGAGGGCCGGTTGTCGAGCAGTACTTC. Amino acid sequence: CASSQDPGLAGGPVVEQYF.

The rearrangement joins TRBV20-1 to TRBJ1-1; 10 bases align to TRBD1. Germline values: CDR1 DFQATT, CDR2 SNEGSKA (reference sequence). Trimming took 5 bases from V and 2 from J; bases not matched to a gene: 14. This CDR3 contains 17 residues. The CDR3, as DNA: TGCAGTGCTCTACTGACAGGGGGCTGGGCCCGTAACACTGAAGCTTTCTTT. Protein product: CSALLTGGWARNTEAFF.

The chain combines TRBV4-1 with TRBJ2-1; D not certain. Trimming cost V 0 bases and J 12 bases, with 12 bases left between them. Germline V gene data show CDR1 as MGHRA and CDR2 as YSYEKL. The CDR3 runs to 13 residues. The CDR3 sequence: CASSQDVVIRQFF. DNA of the CDR3: TGCGCCAGCAGCCAAGATGTTGTGATCCGGCAGTTCTTC.

V usage is TRBV25-1 and J usage is TRBJ2-5; possibly TRBD2 for D (7 bases). The CDR3 has 16 amino acids. V lost 6 bases, J lost 5 bases, and 22 bases lay in between. CDR1 is MGHDK, CDR2 SYGVNS, per germline. The CDR3: CASSPRGGAARETQYF. CDR3 nucleotides: TGTGCCAGCAGCCCTCGTGGGGGGGCCGCGCGGGAGACCCAGTACTTC. The full variable domain, in which reference TRBV25-1 and TRBJ2-5 provide the parts outside the CDR3, is EADIYQTPRYLVIGTGKKITLECSQTMGHDKMYWYQQDPGMELHLIHYSYGVNSTEKGDLSSESTVSRIRTEHFPLTLESARPSHTSQYLCASSPRGGAARETQYFGPGTRLLVL.

This clonotype was counted many times. The chain uses TRBV6-1 and TRBJ1-6, with 9 bases fitting TRBD1. The CDR3 is made up of 14 amino acids. Trimming took 5 bases from V and 6 from J; bases not matched to a gene: 2. The germline V gene has CDR1 MNHNS and CDR2 SASEGT. CDR3 bases: TGTGCCAGCAGTCGACAGGGGGTTAATTCACCCCTCCACTTT. Its protein product is CASSRQGVNSPLHF.

This clonotype was detected many times. This sequence joins TRBV5-1 and TRBJ2-5; 9 bases map to TRBD2. Germline CDR1 SGHRS, CDR2 YFSETQ. The junction had 7 bases not matched to a gene; V was cut back by 3 bases and J by 4 bases. The CDR3 consists of 15 residues. The CDR3 DNA reads as TGCGCCAGCAGCTCTAGCGGGGAACGCGGAGAGACCCAGTACTTC. Its protein is CASSSSGERGETQYF.

In regard to this clonotype: Since no conserved phenylalanine or tryptophan closes the CDR3, a read error is the likely cause. This rearrangement joins TRBV5-4 to TRBJ2-5, with D uncertain. The CDR3 has 13 residues. V was cut by 2 bases and J by 5 bases, with 10 bases left in between. Per the germline V gene, CDR1 is SGHNT and CDR2 is YYREEE (reference sequence). The chain's CDR3 is CASSFPPGETQYL. The CDR3 DNA reads TGTGCCAGCAGCTTCCCCCCCGGGGAGACCCAGTACCTC.

This clonotype has more than one count but fewer than ten. The chain uses TRBV10-1 and TRBJ2-3, with 8 bases identical to TRBD1. In germline, CDR1 is WNHNN, CDR2 SYGVQD (reference sequence). Germline trimming cut 7 bases from V and 0 bases from J; bases unmatched to any gene: 12. This CDR3 spans 17 amino acids. Here the CDR3 DNA reads TGCGCCAGCAACCAAACCCCGGACAGGGTAAGCACAGATACGCAGTATTTT. It translates to CASNQTPDRVSTDTQYF.

This clonotype was observed many times. The rearrangement links TRBV20-1 to TRBJ2-3; D is possibly TRBD1 (6 bases). This CDR3 is 17 amino acids long. V lost 4 bases and J lost 2, with 22 bases in between. Germline V gene lookup returns CDR1 DFQATT and CDR2 SNEGSKA (reference sequence). The CDR3 reads CSATSPWGQVHTDTQYF. DNA of the CDR3: TGCAGTGCTACCTCCCCTTGGGGACAAGTACACACAGATACGCAGTATTTT.

There are many counts of this clonotype. J is TRBJ2-7 and V is TRBV29-1; 8 nucleotides agree with TRBD1. The CDR3 loop spans 13 amino acids. The V segment lost 4 bases and the J segment 6 bases; nucleotides outside the gene matches: 8. The germline gives CDR1 SQVTM, CDR2 ANQGSEA. This CDR3 reads CSVVGRGPGEQYF. The DNA of the CDR3 is TGCAGCGTTGTAGGCAGGGGGCCGGGCGAGCAGTACTTC.

This clonotype was seen many times. The V and J genes are TRBV19 and TRBJ2-2, with 9 bases identical to TRBD1. CDR3 size: 14 residues. After removal of 6 bases from V and 5 bases from J, the junction contained 4 bases not matched to a gene. Germline values: CDR1 LNHDA, CDR2 SQIVND (reference sequence). DNA of the CDR3: TGTGCCAGTAGACAGGGGGCTGGGACCGGGGAGCTGTTTTTT. Translation gives CASRQGAGTGELFF.

This clonotype has more than one count but fewer than ten. This rearrangement joins TRBV2 to TRBJ1-2; D not resolved. Between the trimmed V and J ends, which lost 7 bases and 6 bases, there was a span of 18 bases. In germline, CDR1 is SNHLY, CDR2 FYNNEI. This CDR3 region has 14 residues. Here the CDR3 DNA reads TGTGCCAGCATAGGTGGCAGTTTCCAAAATGGCTACACCTTC. Encoded protein: CASIGGSFQNGYTF.

Note on this clonotype: A read error is possible here, since a much larger clone lies one base away. V is TRBV10-3 and J is TRBJ1-3; TRBD1 is a possible D gene (6 bases). The CDR3 length is 14 residues. Germline assignment: CDR1 ENHRY and CDR2 SYGVKD. The CDR3 sequence: CASRPGGTGDTIYF. The DNA for the CDR3 is TGTGCCAGCAGGCCCGGGGGCACTGGAGACACCATATATTTT.

The chain combines TRBV24-1 with TRBJ1-1, with 7 positions matching TRBD1. The germline V gene has CDR1 KGHDR and CDR2 SFDVKD. J was trimmed by 7 bases and V by 5 bases; bases with no gene match: 6. The CDR3 has 13 amino acids. The CDR3 DNA is TGTGCCACCAGTGCCGACGACAGGGATGAAGCTTTCTTT. Amino acid sequence: CATSADDRDEAFF.

This clonotype has ten or more counts. The chain has TRBV24-1 and TRBJ2-3, with 8 bases that match TRBD2. V lost 1 base and J lost 6; bases outside the gene matches: 11. The germline gives CDR1 KGHDR, CDR2 SFDVKD. This CDR3 contains 17 residues. The CDR3 DNA follows: TGTGCCACCAGTGATTTCGGCGGGAGGTCATGGATGGATACGCAGTATTTT. This sequence encodes CATSDFGGRSWMDTQYF.

Remarks on this clonotype: One base away lies a much larger clone, so this may be a sequencing read error. The chain has TRBV20-1 and TRBJ1-1; D is ambiguous. The germline V gene encodes CDR1 DFQATT and CDR2 SNEGSKA (reference sequence). The CDR3 extends over 14 amino acids. The CDR3 here is CSARDRNLRTYASF. The DNA of the CDR3 is TGCAGTGCTAGAGATCGGAATCTGCGAACATACGCTTCCTTT.

The sample holds one count of this clonotype. The chain joins TRBV29-1 to TRBJ1-4; 9 nucleotides match TRBD1. Trimming cost V 6 bases and J 13 bases; bases outside gene matches: 9. The CDR3 has 12 residues. From germline, CDR1 is SQVTM and CDR2 ANQGSEA. CDR3 region: CSVPGQGSLLFF. The CDR3 DNA follows: TGCAGCGTCCCAGGACAGGGGTCACTACTGTTTTTT.

This clonotype was picked up one time. The chain combines TRBV25-1 with TRBJ2-7; the match to TRBD1 covers 9 bases. The CDR3 runs 16 residues. Germline CDR1 reads MGHDK; CDR2 reads SYGVNS. V lost 6 bases to trimming and J lost 7 bases; unmatched junction nucleotides: 16. The CDR3 DNA follows: TGTGCCAGCAGCCCCATCGGGGGGACAGGGTCGGGAGAGCAGTACTTC. This translates into CASSPIGGTGSGEQYF.

This clonotype appeared many times. The rearrangement joins TRBV20-1 to TRBJ1-2, with D maybe TRBD1 (5 bases). V lost 3 bases, J lost 1 base, and 15 bases lay in between. CDR3 length: 15 amino acids. Germline assignment: CDR1 DFQATT and CDR2 SNEGSKA (reference sequence). CDR3 protein: CSASSSGGNNYGYTF. The CDR3 coding sequence is TGCAGTGCTAGTTCATCGGGGGGAAATAACTATGGCTACACCTTC.

This clonotype was found many times. This rearrangement joins TRBV9 to TRBJ2-5; 7 nucleotides line up with TRBD2. The J segment lost 5 bases and the V segment lost 4 bases, leaving 8 bases of the junction unmatched. The CDR3 runs 14 residues. Germline V lookup: CDR1 SGDLS, CDR2 YYNGEE. The CDR3 nucleotides are TGTGCCAGCAGCCAGAGCGGGGCCGCCGAGACCCAGTACTTC. Translated, it gives CASSQSGAAETQYF.

This clonotype was recorded at least ten times. The rearrangement links TRBV6-5 to TRBJ1-5; D is unclear. Trimming shortened V by 0 bases and J by 2 bases, and 5 bases separated the two germline ends. Per the germline V gene, CDR1 is MNHEY and CDR2 is SVGAGI. This CDR3 has 14 residues. The CDR3 DNA is TGTGCCAGCAGTTACTCCCGTGGCAATCAGCCCCAGCATTTT. Translated: CASSYSRGNQPQHF.

The J gene is TRBJ2-3, the V gene TRBV19, with D tentatively TRBD2 (5 bases). Trimming pared 1 base from V and 6 bases from J, leaving 14 bases between. The CDR3 is 15 residues long. Looked up from germline, CDR1 is LNHDA and CDR2 is SQIVND (reference sequence). In nucleotides, the CDR3 is TGTGCCAGTAGTATAGCGTCGCCCGGGATGGATACGCAGTATTTT. Translation: CASSIASPGMDTQYF.

This clonotype appeared many times. The chain uses TRBV19 and TRBJ1-2; no clear D gene. Between the trimmed V and J ends, which lost 3 bases and 4 bases, there was a span of 15 bases. In germline, CDR1 is LNHDA, CDR2 SQIVND (reference sequence). This CDR3 region has 15 residues. This CDR3 is CASSIGEQSSYGYTF. CDR3 nucleotide sequence: TGTGCCAGTAGTATTGGAGAGCAGAGTAGCTATGGCTACACCTTC.

There are many counts of this clonotype. The CDR3 nucleotides are TGTGCCAGCAGCCTCAATGGACTAGCGGAAGAGACCCAGTACTTC. It encodes CASSLNGLAEETQYF. This chain links TRBV2 with TRBJ2-5; 10 nucleotides match TRBD2. The CDR3 consists of 15 residues. Unmatched junction bases numbered 7, after V lost 6 bases and J lost 3 bases. Germline V CDR1 and CDR2: SNHLY, FYNNEI.